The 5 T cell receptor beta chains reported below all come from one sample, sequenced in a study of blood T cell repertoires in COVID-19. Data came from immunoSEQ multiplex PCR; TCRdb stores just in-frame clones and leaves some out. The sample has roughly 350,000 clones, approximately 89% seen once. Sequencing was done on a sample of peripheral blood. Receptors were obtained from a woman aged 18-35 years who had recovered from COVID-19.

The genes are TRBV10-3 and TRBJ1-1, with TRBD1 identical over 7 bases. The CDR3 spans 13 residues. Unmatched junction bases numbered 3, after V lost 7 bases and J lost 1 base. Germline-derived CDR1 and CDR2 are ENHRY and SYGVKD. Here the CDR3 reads CAIMGTENTEAFF. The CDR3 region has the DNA TGTGCCATCATGGGGACAGAGAACACTGAAGCTTTCTTT.

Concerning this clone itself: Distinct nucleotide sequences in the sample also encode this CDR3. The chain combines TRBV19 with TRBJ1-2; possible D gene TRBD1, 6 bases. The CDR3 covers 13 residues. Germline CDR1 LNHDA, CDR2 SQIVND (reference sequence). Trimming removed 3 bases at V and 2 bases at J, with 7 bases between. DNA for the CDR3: TGTGCCAGTAGTATTCAGGGGAACTATGGCTACACCTTC. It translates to CASSIQGNYGYTF.

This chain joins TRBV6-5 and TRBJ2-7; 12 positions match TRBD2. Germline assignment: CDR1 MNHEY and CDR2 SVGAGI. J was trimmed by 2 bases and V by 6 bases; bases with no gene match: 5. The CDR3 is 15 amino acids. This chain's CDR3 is CASRGGTSGPYEQYV. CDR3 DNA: TGTGCCAGCAGGGGGGGGACTAGCGGGCCCTACGAGCAGTACGTC.

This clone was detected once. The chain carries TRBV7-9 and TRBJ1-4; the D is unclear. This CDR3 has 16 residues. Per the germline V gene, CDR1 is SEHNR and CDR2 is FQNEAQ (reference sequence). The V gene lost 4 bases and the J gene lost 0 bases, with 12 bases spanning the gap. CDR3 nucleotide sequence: TGTGCCAGCAGCTCCCCAGGCCTCACAACTAATGAAAAACTGTTTTTT. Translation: CASSSPGLTTNEKLFF.

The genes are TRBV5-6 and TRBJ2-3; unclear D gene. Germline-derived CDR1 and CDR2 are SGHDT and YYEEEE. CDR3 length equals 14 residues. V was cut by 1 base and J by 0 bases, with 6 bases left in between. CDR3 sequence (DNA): TGTGCCAGCAGCTTGACTCTAAGCACAGATACGCAGTATTTT. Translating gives CASSLTLSTDTQYF.